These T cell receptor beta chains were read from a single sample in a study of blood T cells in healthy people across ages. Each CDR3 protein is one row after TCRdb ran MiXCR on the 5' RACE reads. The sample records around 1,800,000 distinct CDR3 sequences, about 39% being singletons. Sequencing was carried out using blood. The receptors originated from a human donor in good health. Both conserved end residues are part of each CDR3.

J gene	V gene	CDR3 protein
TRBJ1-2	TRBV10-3	CAISRRDRDTYGYTF
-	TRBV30	CAWSVFRETYEQYF
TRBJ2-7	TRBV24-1	CATSDSKTGGYEQYF
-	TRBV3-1	CASSQEGQSQGTQYF
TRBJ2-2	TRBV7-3	CASSSLDRVNTGELFF
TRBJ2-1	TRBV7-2	CAGSLEAGGARWGEQFF
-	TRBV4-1	CASSQSTDGYEQYF
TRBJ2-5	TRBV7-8	CASSPDTGFSETQYF
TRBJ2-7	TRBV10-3	CAIQLGVQSYEQYF
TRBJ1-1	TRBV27	CASNWSGQVNTEAFF
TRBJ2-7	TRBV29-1	CSVSGTRTYEQYF
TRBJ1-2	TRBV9	CASSDKGSYGYTF
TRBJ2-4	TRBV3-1	CASSQEGARNIQYF
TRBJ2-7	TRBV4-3	CASSPGRGREGYEQYF
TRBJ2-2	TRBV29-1	CSVEGLSDTGERFF
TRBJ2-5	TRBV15	CATSSYGETQYF
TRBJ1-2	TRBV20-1	CSAEMGFDYGYTF
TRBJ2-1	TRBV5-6	CPSSFPIAGGGYNEQFF
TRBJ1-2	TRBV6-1	CAGSVTGAGYGYTF
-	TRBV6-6	CATLRGGEQYF
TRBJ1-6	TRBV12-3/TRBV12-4	CASSPGDRGRSPLHF
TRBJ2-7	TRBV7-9	CASSRTGGGGDYEQYF
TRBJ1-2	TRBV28	CASSPGGEGSMEGYTF
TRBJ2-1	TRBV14	CASSQYPSGAANEQFF
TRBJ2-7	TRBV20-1	CSASALQGFYEQYF
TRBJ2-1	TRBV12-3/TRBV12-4	CASSPPASKEQFF
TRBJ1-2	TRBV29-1	CSVGGPKQSGYTF
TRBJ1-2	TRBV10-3	CAISDAGGAGYTF
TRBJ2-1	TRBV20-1	CSAPKRNEQFF
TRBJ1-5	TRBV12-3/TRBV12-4	CASSWGTYQPQHF
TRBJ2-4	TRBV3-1	CASSLQAPPNIQYF
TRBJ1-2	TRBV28	CASSSGTTFYGYTF
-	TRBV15	CATSPEAQGDYEQYF
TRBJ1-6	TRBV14	CASSQEMVWNSPLHF
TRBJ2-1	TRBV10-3	CAISVGGRGSYNEQFF
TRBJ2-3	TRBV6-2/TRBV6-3	CASSYIGEGYTDTQYF
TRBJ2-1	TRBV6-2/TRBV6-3	CASRSGTATYSEQFF
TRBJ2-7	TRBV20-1	CSAGLFYEQYF
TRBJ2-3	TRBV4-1	CASSHPGGLAVGDTQYF
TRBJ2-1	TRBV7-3	CASSLDEGGRKFF
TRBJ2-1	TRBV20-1	CSAVAGGPYNEQFF
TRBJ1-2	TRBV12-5	CASGLESGYTF
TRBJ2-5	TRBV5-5	CASSLRVYQETQYF
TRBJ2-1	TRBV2	CASSEVQEQFF
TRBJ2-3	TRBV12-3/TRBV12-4	CASSLQGSLTDTQYF
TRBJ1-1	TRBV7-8	CASSYTGGVYLGTEAFF
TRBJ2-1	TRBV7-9	CASSFGGGGWNEQFF
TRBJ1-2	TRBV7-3	CASSPYTTSRTQMHGYTF
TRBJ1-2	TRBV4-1	CASSQGRGVANYGYTF
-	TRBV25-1	CASSDDAYEQYF
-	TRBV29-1	CSVSGTGGSYEQYF
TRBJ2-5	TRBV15	CATSPRSGETQYF
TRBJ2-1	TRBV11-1	CASSLGLAGASSYNEQFF
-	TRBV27	CASSLGSGGLYEQYF
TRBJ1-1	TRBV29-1	CSSGQPDNTEAFF